This TCR beta chain appears in the sequencing data of a study of cytomegalovirus exposure and HLA in healthy donors. Study outcomes and limitations: In a later analysis, specific HLA alleles were associated with 15,000 to 20,000 TCR beta sequences at a 0.05 false discovery rate. The investigators catalogued 150 to 200 TCR beta chains as cytomegalovirus-associated. Presence/absence analyses rested on an assumption that sequencing depth was roughly uniform across donors.

The PCR used 60 Vbeta and 13 Jbeta primers. Under the authors' procedure: Roughly 11 million shared chains were among approximately 87 million unique TCR beta chains counted in a later analysis. TCRdb keeps only in-frame clones here, not all; method: immunoSEQ multiplex PCR. From that table come the V and J calls and clone size; the DNA was used to work out D and trimming. Of roughly 180,000 clones listed, about 68% are singletons. On this clone itself: Its target is not known.

There are 14 residues in the CDR3. Sequencing was carried out using PBMCs. The chain has TRBV1 and TRBJ2-1; the table's D call TRBD2 went unverified against the DNA. TRBV1 is a pseudogene. The origin of this receptor is a female donor in good health and CMV-seronegative. The CDR3: CTSSQAQSGGPQFF. The CDR3 DNA reads TGCACCAGCAGCCAAGCTCAGTCGGGGGGGCCGCAGTTCTTC.